Sequencing of this TCR beta chain was carried out in a study of cytomegalovirus exposure and HLA in healthy donors. Study-wide results and limits: TCR beta chains associated with HLA were, in a later analysis, more clonally expanded than equally common others. Presence/absence analysis assumed near-uniform sequencing depth across donors.

PCR used 60 Vbeta primers and 13 Jbeta primers. Using immunoSEQ multiplex PCR, the repertoire was profiled, and TCRdb retains in-frame clones only, with some absent. The repertoire has under 95,000 clones, less than 85% of them found once; the top ten carry over 0.95%. The CDR3 covers 16 residues. V gave up 3 bases and J gave up 4 bases, with 19 bases separating them. CDR1 SGDLS and CDR2 YYNGEE come from the germline V gene. On this clone: Its matching antigen is unknown.

The chain has TRBV9 and TRBJ2-5, with a possible D match to TRBD2 (5 bases). The sequenced sample consisted of PBMCs. This receptor was taken from a male donor in good health and CMV-seronegative. In DNA form, the CDR3 reads TGTGCCAGCAGCGCGGGAAGGTCGTGGCAGGCAGAGACCCAGTACTTC. Its protein product is CASSAGRSWQAETQYF.